The clone carrying this T cell receptor (beta chain) appeared a few times. These data come from a study of blood T cell repertoires in COVID-19. About the study: COVID-19 samples, acute and convalescent, were from the United States, Italy and Spain. Sources were T cells, B-cell-depleted T cells, or PBMCs; the material itself was cDNA or gDNA.

In the original workflow: Amplified reference gene primers provided the basis for estimating nucleated cell counts. Clones were sequenced by immunoSEQ multiplex PCR, and TCRdb holds only the in-frame ones, with some missing. V, J and clone size are taken as reported in that table, and D and trimming were inferred from the DNA itself. The table has roughly 340,000 clones, 89% seen once. It was during active infection that Seattle patients were enrolled and then longitudinally followed. The CDR3 length is 14 residues. V lost 0 bases and J 9 bases, leaving 14 bases between the germline ends. Germline V lookup: CDR1 SGHRS, CDR2 YFSETQ.

The genes are TRBV5-1 and TRBJ2-3; no clear D. What was sequenced was peripheral blood. The TCR was taken from a woman in her thirties with COVID-19, enrolled during active disease. The CDR3 nucleotides read TGCGCCAGCAGCTTGGCCTCAGGTCGCACGACGCAGTATTTT. The encoded protein is CASSLASGRTTQYF. The whole variable domain, remainder taken from reference TRBV5-1 and TRBJ2-3, is KAGVTQTPRYLIKTRGQQVTLSCSPISGHRSVSWYQQTPGQGLQFLFEYFSETQRNKGNFPGRFSGRQFSNSRSEMNVSTLELGDSALYLCASSLASGRTTQYFGPGTRLTVL.